This T cell receptor beta chain is from a study of OX40 agonist ivuxolimab in advanced cancers. At the level of the study: Ivuxolimab is an agonistic anti-OX40 (CD134) antibody, and patients were treated with it. People who had prior anti-PD-1, anti-PD-L1 or anti-CTLA-4 therapy could take part, and under 45% had some. Study outcomes and limitations: Low normalized T-cell clonal expansion also characterized some of the nonresponders.

Remarks on this clone: The target antigen is unknown.

Germline CDR1 and CDR2: ENHRY and SYGVKD. V lost 6 bases and J 1 base, leaving 12 bases between the germline ends. CDR3 length: 14 residues. Some clones are missing from TCRdb's copy, which holds only in-frame ones; the method was immunoSEQ multiplex PCR. Of 35,000 to 50,000 clones listed, around nine tenths are singletons. V is TRBV10-3 and J is TRBJ1-2; TRBD1 is a possible D gene (6 bases). Sequences were derived from CD4+ or CD8+ T cells sorted from blood, sampled in a trial of the OX40 agonist ivuxolimab. This receptor was identified in an adult with an advanced solid tumor such as melanoma, head and neck, liver or kidney cancer. The CDR3 region is CAISGTLDNYGYTF. The DNA for the CDR3 is TGTGCCATCAGCGGGACACTTGATAACTATGGCTACACCTTC.